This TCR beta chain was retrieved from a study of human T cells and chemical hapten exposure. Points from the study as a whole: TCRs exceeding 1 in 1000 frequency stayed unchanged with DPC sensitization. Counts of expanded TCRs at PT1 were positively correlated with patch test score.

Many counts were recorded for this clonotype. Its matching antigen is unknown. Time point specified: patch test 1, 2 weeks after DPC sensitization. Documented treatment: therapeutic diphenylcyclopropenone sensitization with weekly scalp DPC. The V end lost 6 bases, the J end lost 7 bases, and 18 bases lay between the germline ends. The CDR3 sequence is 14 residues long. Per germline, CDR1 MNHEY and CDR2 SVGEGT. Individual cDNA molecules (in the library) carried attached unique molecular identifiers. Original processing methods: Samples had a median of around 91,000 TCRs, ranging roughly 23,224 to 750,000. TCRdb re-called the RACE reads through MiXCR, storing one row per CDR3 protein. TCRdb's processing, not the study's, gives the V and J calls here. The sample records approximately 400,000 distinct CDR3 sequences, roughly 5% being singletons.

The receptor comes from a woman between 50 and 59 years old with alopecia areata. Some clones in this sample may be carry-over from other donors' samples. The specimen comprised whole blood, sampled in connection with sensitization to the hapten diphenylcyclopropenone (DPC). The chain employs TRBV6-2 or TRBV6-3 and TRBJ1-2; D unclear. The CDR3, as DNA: TGTGCCAGCAGAGACTCCTGGACGGGTCTTGGCTACACCTTC. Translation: CASRDSWTGLGYTF.